This is a list of T cell receptor beta chains from one sample in a study of T-cell memory formation after mild COVID-19. TCRdb reprocessed the 5' RACE reads with MiXCR, giving one entry per CDR3 protein. The sample gives under 250,000 distinct CDR3 sequences, under 30% of which show up once; 11% is in the top ten. The sequenced material came from PBMCs or a T cell subset sorted from them (not recorded which). The source is an adult woman who had mild COVID-19 (a few samples of this study predate the infection). Cell type and time point are not known. Both conserved end residues are part of each CDR3. The D gene is left open where the match is weak. Rows give clone size only sometimes, using once, few, many, or a class for an expanded clone.

>14|TRBJ2-1|-|-|TRBV15
CATRSGVPYNEQFF
TGTGCCACCAGATCGGGAGTGCCCTACAATGAGCAGTTCTTC
>13|TRBJ1-4|-|-|TRBV5-6
CASSFFRGEKLFF
TGTGCCAGCAGCTTTTTTCGGGGGGAAAAACTGTTTTTT
>13|TRBJ1-1|-|few|TRBV20-1
CSARDFRGTEAFF
TGCAGTGCTAGAGACTTTAGGGGCACTGAAGCTTTCTTT
>17|TRBJ2-6|-|-|TRBV19
CASSRSSGTSGANVLTF
TGTGCCAGTAGTAGATCGAGCGGGACATCAGGGGCCAACGTCCTGACTTTC
>16|TRBJ1-4|TRBD1|few|TRBV5-1
CASSLEGTGEDEKLFF
TGCGCCAGCAGCTTGGAGGGGACAGGGGAAGATGAAAAACTGTTTTTT
>17|TRBJ2-3|-|-|TRBV3-1
CASSQVGGTITGNTQYF
TGTGCCAGCAGCCAAGTAGGGGGGACTATAACGGGGAATACGCAGTATTTT
>15|TRBJ2-1|TRBD1|-|TRBV24-1
CATSVEQGGYNEQFF
TGTGCCACCAGTGTAGAACAGGGGGGTTACAATGAGCAGTTCTTC
>15|TRBJ2-7|-|-|TRBV12-3/TRBV12-4
CASSKTGRASYEQYF
TGTGCCAGCAGCAAGACAGGAAGAGCCTCCTACGAGCAGTACTTC
>18|TRBJ2-6|TRBD1|once|TRBV18
CASSPQTGGRSGANVLTF
TGTGCCAGCTCACCTCAGACAGGGGGTAGGTCTGGGGCCAACGTCCTGACTTTC
>12|TRBJ2-2|-|-|TRBV7-6
CASSYGGGELFF
TGTGCCAGCAGCTACGGAGGCGGGGAGCTGTTTTTT
>15|TRBJ1-1|-|few|TRBV4-1
CASSQEIFGGGRAFF
TGCGCCAGCAGCCAAGAAATCTTCGGGGGGGGCAGAGCTTTCTTT
>17|TRBJ2-5|TRBD2|-|TRBV24-1
CATSPLGTSAAQETQYF
TGTGCCACCAGCCCTCTCGGGACTAGCGCAGCCCAAGAGACCCAGTACTTC
>12|TRBJ1-6|-|-|TRBV18
CASSPRNSPLHF
TGTGCCAGCTCACCGAGGAATTCACCCCTCCACTTT
>14|TRBJ2-5|-|few|TRBV4-2
CASSQGASAETQYF
TGTGCCAGCAGCCAAGGTGCTAGCGCAGAGACCCAGTACTTC
>14|TRBJ1-2|TRBD1|few|TRBV7-6
CASSLEDRGRGYTF
TGTGCCAGCAGCTTAGAAGACAGGGGGCGAGGCTACACCTTC
>16|TRBJ2-7|TRBD1|-|TRBV6-2/TRBV6-3
CASSYFGDRETYEQYF
TGTGCCAGCAGTTACTTCGGAGACAGGGAGACCTACGAGCAGTACTTC
>16|TRBJ2-7|-|few|TRBV14
CASSQDPGRPLNEQYF
TGTGCCAGCAGCCAAGATCCCGGACGGCCGCTGAACGAGCAGTACTTC
>10|TRBJ2-2|-|-|TRBV29-1
CSVSSWELFF
TGCAGCGTTAGTAGTTGGGAGCTGTTTTTT
>12|TRBJ1-2|-|few|TRBV30
CASGLGDYGYTF
TGTGCCAGCGGGCTGGGAGACTATGGCTACACCTTC